This is a list of T cell receptor beta chains from one sample in a study of T-cell reconstitution after alpha-beta-depleted transplantation in children. One entry per CDR3 protein, called by TCRdb with MiXCR from the PCR reads. The sample includes around 490,000 distinct CDR3 sequences, 11% of them seen just once. The starting material was PBMCs, mostly from graft donor cells, obtained 180 days after TCRalphabeta/CD19-depleted stem cell transplant. These receptors came from a female patient between 2 and 15 years old who had a stem cell transplant for aplastic anemia, so the T cells may come from the graft donor. Both conserved end residues are part of each CDR3. D genes are given only for firm matches. The size field is filled for only some rows; it gives once, few, many or a size class.

D | size | J | V | CDR3 | DNA
TRBD1 | . | TRBJ1-2 | TRBV6-1 | CASRQGPNYGYTF | TGTGCCAGCAGACAGGGGCCTAACTATGGCTACACCTTC
. | few | TRBJ1-1 | TRBV6-2/TRBV6-3 | CASTPLVGITEAFF | TGTGCCAGCACTCCCCTGGTAGGGATCACTGAAGCTTTCTTT
. | . | TRBJ2-7 | TRBV5-6 | CASTYTGRSSYEQYF | TGTGCCAGCACCTACACCGGACGTAGCTCCTACGAGCAGTACTTC
. | few | TRBJ1-2 | TRBV20-1 | CSGLGATLGYTF | TGCAGTGGCTTGGGGGCCACCCTTGGCTACACCTTC
. | . | TRBJ2-5 | TRBV11-2 | CASSPPTGIRETQYF | TGTGCCAGCAGCCCACCAACGGGGATTCGAGAGACCCAGTACTTC
. | few | TRBJ2-3 | TRBV20-1 | CSASLPPTDTQYF | TGCAGTGCTAGCCTCCCGCCCACAGATACGCAGTATTTT
TRBD1 | many | TRBJ1-5 | TRBV20-1 | CSARDTGGSNQPQHF | TGCAGTGCTAGGGACACAGGGGGGAGCAATCAGCCCCAGCATTTT
TRBD2 | few | TRBJ2-1 | TRBV6-5 | CASSYYEWTSGPHNEQFF | TGTGCCAGCAGTTACTATGAATGGACTAGCGGTCCCCACAATGAGCAGTTCTTC
TRBD2 | few | TRBJ2-7 | TRBV6-2/TRBV6-3 | CASNRPSGIAYEQYF | TGTGCCAGCAACCGTCCTAGCGGGATCGCTTACGAGCAGTACTTC
TRBD1 | many | TRBJ2-7 | TRBV27 | CASSSAGTGVFGRQYF | TGTGCCAGCAGTTCCGCCGGGACAGGGGTGTTCGGAAGGCAGTACTTC